One and the same sample provided the 2 T cell receptor beta chains below, sequenced in a study of blood T cell repertoires in COVID-19 (dated by TCRdb to the early 2020s). The library was produced with the immunoSEQ multiplex PCR assay. Not all clones reach the TCRdb copy of this immuneACCESS table, which keeps in-frame sequences only. Checked studies attribute under half of the gap to unresolved V genes and leave the rest unexplained. The sample data list around 140,000 clones, and roughly 84% of these were observed just once. The ten biggest clones cover under 4.5% of the sample. Sequenced material: PBMCs or T cells enriched from blood (not recorded which). These receptor sequences come from a man aged 50-60 years in a cohort exposed to, infected with or recovered from COVID-19 (not recorded which).

DNA of the CDR3: TGTGCCAGCAGTCCAGGGACTAGCGACCTGTGGAGAGATACGCAGTATTTT. Translated, it gives CASSPGTSDLWRDTQYF. This chain uses TRBV27 with TRBJ2-3, with 10 bases matching TRBD2. The CDR3 totals 17 residues. V trimming: 5 bases; J trimming: 5 bases; junction bases outside the gene matches: 13. Germline V gene sequence: CDR1 MNHEY, CDR2 SMNVEV (reference sequence).

The chain uses TRBV7-2 and TRBJ2-2; perhaps TRBD1 as D (6 bases). Trimming shortened V by 3 bases and J by 2 bases, and 10 bases separated the two germline ends. CDR3 size: 15 residues. Looked up from germline, CDR1 is SGHTA and CDR2 is FQGNSA. DNA for the CDR3: TGTGCCAGCAGCTTGTCACAGGGTAACACCGGGGAGCTGTTTTTT. It translates to CASSLSQGNTGELFF.